The 7 T cell receptor beta chains below were found in one sample sequenced in a study of T cell responses to AZD1222 COVID-19 vaccine. Sequencing was performed with immunoSEQ multiplex PCR; in TCRdb, only in-frame clones are kept and a portion is missing. The table shows tens of thousands of clones, with approximately 91% occurring only once. The sample was peripheral blood, taken on day 0 of AZD1222 vaccination. Every receptor here comes from an adult in good health.

This clone was counted a few times. The rearrangement joins TRBV14 to TRBJ1-2, with TRBD1 matching over 12 bases. This CDR3 is built from 14 residues. Unmatched junction bases numbered 3, after V lost 4 bases and J lost 6 bases. Per germline, CDR1 SGHDN and CDR2 FVKESK. The CDR3 DNA sequence: TGTGCCAGCAGCCCGGGACAGGGGGCGAATGGCTACACCTTC. The encoded protein is CASSPGQGANGYTF.

This chain connects TRBV4-1 to TRBJ1-5, with a possible D match to TRBD1 (6 bases). Germline CDR1 MGHRA, CDR2 YSYEKL. The CDR3 runs 16 residues. Trimming pared 1 base from V and 9 bases from J, leaving 19 bases between. CDR3 sequence reads: CASSQVSGGRKGPQHF. The CDR3 DNA follows: TGCGCCAGCAGCCAAGTATCCGGGGGCCGCAAGGGGCCCCAGCATTTT.

CDR3 sequence (DNA): TGTGCCACCACCAAGGGGAGGGCCGAAGCTTTCTTT. Protein: CATTKGRAEAFF. V gene TRBV15 combines with J gene TRBJ1-1; D is possibly TRBD1 (5 bases). The CDR3 is 12 residues long. Germline V gives CDR1 LNHNV, CDR2 YYDKDF (reference sequence). The V end was cut by 7 bases, the J end by 8 bases, with 14 bases between.

The rearrangement joins TRBV11-1 to TRBJ1-2, with TRBD1 as a possible D gene (6 bases). CDR3 length: 15 residues. V dropped 4 bases and J dropped 5 bases, with 17 bases sitting between them. CDR1 is SGHAT and CDR2 is FQDESV in the germline V gene (reference sequence). CDR3: CASSSRTEPGYGYTF. The CDR3 coding sequence is TGTGCCAGCAGCTCACGGACAGAACCCGGGTATGGCTACACCTTC.

The chain carries TRBV5-1 and TRBJ2-1; D possibly corresponds to TRBD1 (5 bases). Germline lookup yields CDR1 SGHRS and CDR2 YFSETQ. The germline V and J ends were trimmed by 0 bases and 8 bases, with 12 bases remaining between them. The CDR3 is made up of 14 amino acids. CDR3 residues: CASSLDLGLDEQFF. DNA for the CDR3: TGCGCCAGCAGCTTGGATCTGGGGCTAGATGAGCAGTTCTTC.

The chain uses TRBV6-2 or TRBV6-3 and TRBJ2-3; D call uncertain. The length of the CDR3 is 14 residues. Trimming removed 7 bases from V and 0 bases from J, with 11 bases in between. CDR1 and CDR2 (germline): MNHEY, SVGEGT. The CDR3 nucleotides are TGTGCCAGCACCCCCTTTAGGAGCACAGATACGCAGTATTTT. Translated: CASTPFRSTDTQYF.

The chain carries TRBV7-6 and TRBJ2-7; D perhaps matches TRBD2 (6 bases). Germline values: CDR1 SGHVS, CDR2 FNYEAQ. The CDR3 runs 15 residues. The V and J ends lost 3 bases and 5 bases respectively, with 17 bases between them. The CDR3 region is CASSFQALDYHEQYF. CDR3 bases: TGTGCCAGCAGCTTTCAAGCCTTGGACTACCACGAGCAGTACTTC.